The sample holds one count of the clone carrying this TCR beta chain. Its target is not known. The record originates from a study of shared clonotypes between healthy human individuals. Whole-study context: Used for every donor were three CD4 naive, three CD4 memory, two CD8 naive and one CD8 memory plate. The study's findings and limits: Memory subsets generally showed lower estimated richness than naive subsets.

Data came from immunoSEQ multiplex PCR; TCRdb stores just in-frame clones and leaves some out. The table records about 1.5 million clones, 98% of them present only once. Trimming removed 1 base from V and 1 base from J, with 7 bases in between. CDR1 is SGHVS, CDR2 FNYEAQ, per germline. The CDR3 totals 14 residues. It was into CD45RA+ naive and CD45RA-negative memory subsets that the CD4+ cells were split. The clonotype comes from a man aged 30 to 39 in good health. The chain links TRBV7-6 to TRBJ1-2; D is unclear. The sample consisted of naive CD4+ T cells sorted from blood. The subset was: CD45RA+ positively selected. The CDR3 loop is CASSLVADNYGYTF. The CDR3 DNA is TGTGCCAGCAGCTTAGTGGCAGATAACTATGGCTACACCTTC.